The rows below give T cell receptor beta chains drawn from one sample of a study of shared clonotypes between healthy human individuals. TCRdb's copy holds only in-frame clones and misses some; the assay was immunoSEQ multiplex PCR. The sample has some 800,000 clones; around 93% are singletons. Input material: naive CD8+ T cells sorted from blood. The source of these receptors is a young man in good health. Both conserved end residues are part of each CDR3. D genes are given only for firm matches. Size is stated for part of the rows, as once, few or many counts, or as a class when the clone is expanded.

clone_size d_call j_call v_call cdr3_aa cdr3_nt
- - TRBJ1-1 TRBV5-4 CASSRDTEAFF TGTGCCAGCAGCCGTGACACTGAAGCTTTCTTT
- - TRBJ2-7 TRBV27 CASRSGAYEQYF TGTGCCAGCAGGTCGGGGGCCTACGAGCAGTACTTC
- - TRBJ2-7 TRBV29-1 CSVSSGSDEQYF TGCAGCGTTTCGAGCGGGTCCGACGAGCAGTACTTC
- - TRBJ2-7 TRBV27 CASSLPGAHEQYF TGTGCCAGCAGTTTACCAGGGGCCCACGAGCAGTACTTC
- - TRBJ1-5 TRBV7-2 CASSRPLGNQPQHF TGTGCCAGCAGCAGACCGTTAGGCAATCAGCCCCAGCATTTT
- - TRBJ1-5 TRBV14 CASSQFGGNQPQHF TGTGCCAGCAGCCAGTTCGGGGGAAATCAGCCCCAGCATTTT
- - TRBJ2-5 TRBV5-8 CASRSGTWGVRETQYF TGTGCCAGCAGATCCGGGACATGGGGCGTTCGAGAGACCCAGTACTTC
- TRBD1 TRBJ1-5 TRBV28 CASKVWGQFSNQPQHF TGTGCCAGCAAAGTTTGGGGACAGTTTAGCAATCAGCCCCAGCATTTT
- - TRBJ1-5 TRBV28 CASSRGPRADQPQHF TGTGCCAGCAGCCGGGGGCCGCGCGCGGATCAGCCCCAGCATTTT
once - TRBJ2-7 TRBV11-2 CASSLGTGNYEQYF TGTGCCAGCAGCTTAGGTACAGGAAACTACGAGCAGTACTTC
- TRBD1 TRBJ2-3 TRBV18 CASSPGQGRSGKDF TGTGCCAGCTCACCCGGACAGGGAAGATCGGGAAAGGATTTT
once - TRBJ2-5 TRBV13 CASSLVPRKRYF TGTGCCAGCAGCTTAGTCCCTAGAAAAAGGTACTTC
- - TRBJ2-1 TRBV18 CASSPPSILAYNEQFF TGTGCCAGCTCACCACCATCAATCCTAGCTTACAATGAGCAGTTCTTC
- - TRBJ1-5 TRBV2 CASSVGDSNQPQHF TGTGCCAGCAGTGTCGGGGACTCTAATCAGCCCCAGCATTTT
once - TRBJ1-5 TRBV28 CASSRIKQESLRQPQHF TGTGCCAGCAGTCGAATAAAACAGGAAAGTCTACGACAGCCCCAGCATTTT
- - TRBJ2-5 TRBV7-9 CASSLETGTQYF TGTGCCAGCAGCTTAGAGACGGGGACCCAGTACTTC
- - TRBJ1-1 TRBV10-2 CASSESGRYTEAFF TGCGCCAGCAGTGAGTCTGGCCGGTACACTGAAGCTTTCTTT
- - TRBJ2-7 TRBV7-9 CASSLAPYEQYF TGTGCCAGCAGCTTAGCGCCCTACGAGCAGTACTTC
- - TRBJ2-3 TRBV4-1 CASSQDPYRTASTDTQYF TGCGCCAGCAGCCAAGATCCATATAGGACAGCTAGCACAGATACGCAGTATTTT
- - TRBJ2-2 TRBV5-1 CASQFSGELFF TGCGCCAGCCAGTTCTCCGGGGAGCTGTTTTTT
- - TRBJ2-6 TRBV4-1 CASSQAEGGSGANVLTF TGCGCCAGCAGCCAAGCGGAGGGGGGGTCTGGGGCCAACGTCCTGACTTTC
once - TRBJ1-5 TRBV27 CASSRGGNSNQPQHF TGTGCCAGCAGTCGTGGGGGGAATAGCAATCAGCCCCAGCATTTT
- - TRBJ1-2 TRBV30 CAWSGVFLSASYGYTF TGTGCCTGGAGTGGTGTGTTCCTCTCGGCCAGCTATGGCTACACCTTC